Here is one T cell receptor (beta chain) with its context. Its antigen remains unknown. This specimen belongs to a study of shared clonotypes between healthy human individuals. Sequencing was at deep level. The repertoire was sequenced with immunoSEQ multiplex PCR; TCRdb's copy has only in-frame clones and lacks some. The table records hundreds of thousands of clones, 97% of them present only once. Study-wide results and caveats: Clonotype sharing across four donors was observed for 4% to 5.5% of naive CD4 clonotypes.

CD45RA+ naive and CD45RA-negative memory subsets were separated from CD4+ cells. The sequence was obtained from a woman in her twenties or thirties in good health. Sequencing was done on a sample of naive CD4+ T cells sorted from blood. As to subset: CD45RA+ positively selected.

The CDR3 reads CASSLGQGGYTF. CDR3 DNA sequence: TGTGCCAGCAGCTTAGGGCAGGGTGGCTACACCTTC. The chain has TRBV7-9 and TRBJ1-2, with D maybe TRBD1 (5 bases). Trimming left V 1 base short and J 7 bases short, with 7 bases between. The length of the CDR3 is 12 residues. Germline V gives CDR1 SEHNR, CDR2 FQNEAQ (reference sequence).